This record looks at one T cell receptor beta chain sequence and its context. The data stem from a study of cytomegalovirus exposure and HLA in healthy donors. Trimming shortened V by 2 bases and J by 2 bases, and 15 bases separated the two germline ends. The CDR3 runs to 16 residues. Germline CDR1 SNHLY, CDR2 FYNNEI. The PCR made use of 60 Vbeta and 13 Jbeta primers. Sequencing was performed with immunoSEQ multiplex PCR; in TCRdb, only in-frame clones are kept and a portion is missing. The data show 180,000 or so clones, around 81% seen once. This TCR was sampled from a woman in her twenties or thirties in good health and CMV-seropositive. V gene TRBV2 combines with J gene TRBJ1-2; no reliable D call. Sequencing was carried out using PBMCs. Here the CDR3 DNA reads TGTGCCAGCAGTGAATTTGTTAACTTCCCCAACTATGGCTACACCTTC. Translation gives CASSEFVNFPNYGYTF.